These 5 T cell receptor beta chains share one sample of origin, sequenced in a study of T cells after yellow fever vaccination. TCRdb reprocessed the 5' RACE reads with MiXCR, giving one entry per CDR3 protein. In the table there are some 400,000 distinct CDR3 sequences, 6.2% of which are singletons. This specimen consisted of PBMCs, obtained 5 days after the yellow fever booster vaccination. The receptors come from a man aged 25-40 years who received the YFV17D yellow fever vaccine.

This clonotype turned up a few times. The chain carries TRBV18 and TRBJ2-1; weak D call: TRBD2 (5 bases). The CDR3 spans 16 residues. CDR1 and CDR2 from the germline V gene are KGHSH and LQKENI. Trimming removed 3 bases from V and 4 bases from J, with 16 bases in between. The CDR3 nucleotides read TGTGCCAGCTCACCCTATCAACGGGAAGGGTACAATGAGCAGTTCTTC. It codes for CASSPYQREGYNEQFF.

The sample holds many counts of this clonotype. CDR3: CSGGQGAHNEQFF. CDR3 bases: TGCAGCGGTGGACAGGGGGCTCACAATGAGCAGTTCTTC. This chain links TRBV29-1 with TRBJ2-1; 11 nucleotides line up with TRBD1. The germline gives CDR1 SQVTM, CDR2 ANQGSEA. Unmatched junction bases numbered 4, after V lost 7 bases and J lost 5 bases. The CDR3 is 13 amino acids.

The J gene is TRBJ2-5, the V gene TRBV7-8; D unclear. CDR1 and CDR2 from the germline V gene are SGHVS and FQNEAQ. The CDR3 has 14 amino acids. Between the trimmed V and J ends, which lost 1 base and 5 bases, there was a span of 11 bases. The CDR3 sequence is CASSLVFRTETQYF. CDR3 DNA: TGTGCCAGCAGCTTAGTATTTCGCACGGAGACCCAGTACTTC. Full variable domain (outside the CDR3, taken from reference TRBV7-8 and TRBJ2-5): GAGVSQSPRYKVAKRGQDVALRCDPISGHVSLFWYQQALGQGPEFLTYFQNEAQLDKSGLPSDRFFAERPEGSVSTLKIQRTQQEDSAVYLCASSLVFRTETQYFGPGTRLLVL.

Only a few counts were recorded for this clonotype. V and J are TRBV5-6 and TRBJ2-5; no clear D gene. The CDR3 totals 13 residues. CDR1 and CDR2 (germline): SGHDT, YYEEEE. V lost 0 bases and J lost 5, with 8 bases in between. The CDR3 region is CASSLDWAETQYF. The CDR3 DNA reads TGTGCCAGCAGCTTGGACTGGGCGGAGACCCAGTACTTC.

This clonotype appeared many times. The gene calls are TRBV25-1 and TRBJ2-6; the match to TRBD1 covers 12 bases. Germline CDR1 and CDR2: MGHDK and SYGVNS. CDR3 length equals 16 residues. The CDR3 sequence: CACGTGGTAGANVLTF. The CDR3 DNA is TGTGCATGCGGGACAGGGGGCACGGCTGGGGCCAACGTCCTGACTTTC.